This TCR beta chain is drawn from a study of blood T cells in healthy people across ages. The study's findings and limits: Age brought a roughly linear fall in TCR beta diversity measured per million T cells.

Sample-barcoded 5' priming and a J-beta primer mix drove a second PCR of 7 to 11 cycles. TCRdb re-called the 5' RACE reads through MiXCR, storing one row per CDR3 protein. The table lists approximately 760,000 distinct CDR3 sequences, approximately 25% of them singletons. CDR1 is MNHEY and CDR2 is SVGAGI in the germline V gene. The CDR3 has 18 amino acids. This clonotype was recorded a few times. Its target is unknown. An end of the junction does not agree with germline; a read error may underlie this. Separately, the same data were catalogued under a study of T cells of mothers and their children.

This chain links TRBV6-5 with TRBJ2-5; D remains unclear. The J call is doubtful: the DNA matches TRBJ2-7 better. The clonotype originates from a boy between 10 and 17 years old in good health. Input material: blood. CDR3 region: CASSNSVEEAFYTYEQYF. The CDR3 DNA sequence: TGTGCCAGCAGTAACTCGGTCGAGGAAGCATTCTATACTTACGAGCAGTACTTC.